Shown below are 8 T cell receptor beta chains from a single sample sequenced in a study of beta chain features in type 1 diabetes. Isolated RNA was reverse transcribed in full, so expressed TCRB transcripts were sequenced. Produced via immunoSEQ multiplex PCR; TCRdb's table is partial and in-frame only. The data show about 290,000 clones, 8% seen once. Sequencing was carried out using central memory CD4+ T cells from blood. These receptors all stem from a woman in her late teens or twenties in good health.

This chain joins TRBV7-2 and TRBJ2-3; 8 bases match TRBD2. This CDR3 is built from 14 residues. Trimming at V came to 0 bases and at J to 10 bases, leaving 6 bases not matched to a gene. Germline assignment: CDR1 SGHTA and CDR2 FQGNSA. The DNA of the CDR3 is TGTGCCAGCAGCTTAGCATATCGCGGGGGGTCGCAGTATTTT. It is translated as CASSLAYRGGSQYF.

This clone was counted a few times. The gene calls are TRBV5-1 and TRBJ1-4; 7 positions match TRBD1. The trim removed 4 bases at V and 5 bases at J, leaving 5 bases unmatched. CDR3 length: 14 amino acids. The V gene's germline CDR1 is SGHRS and CDR2 YFSETQ. The CDR3 DNA reads TGCGCCAGCAGCACGGACAGGAGAAATGAAAAACTGTTTTTT. It translates to CASSTDRRNEKLFF.

This chain uses TRBV2 with TRBJ2-5, with D perhaps assigned TRBD1 or TRBD2 (5 bases each). V shed 11 bases and J shed 4 bases, with 17 bases lying between them. CDR3 length: 13 amino acids. The germline V gene encodes CDR1 SNHLY and CDR2 FYNNEI. The CDR3 loop reads CAAGAQNGETQYF. CDR3 sequence (DNA): TGTGCCGCCGGGGCCCAGAATGGAGAGACCCAGTACTTC. The full variable domain, with the rest looked up from reference TRBV2 and TRBJ2-5, is EPEVTQTPSHQVTQMGQEVILRCVPISNHLYFYWYRQILGQKVEFLVSFYNNEISEKSEIFDDQFSVERPDGSNFTLKIRSTKLEDSAMYFCAAGAQNGETQYFGPGTRLLVL.

This clone showed up just a few times. The rearrangement links TRBV11-3 to TRBJ2-1; TRBD2 agrees at 10 bases. The V gene end was trimmed by 5 bases and the J gene end by 7 bases; junction bases not matched to a gene: 11. The germline CDR1 and CDR2 sequences are SGHNT and YENEEA. The CDR3 is 16 residues long. The CDR3 sequence: CASSRLAGGSGNEQFF. The CDR3 DNA reads as TGTGCCAGCAGCAGATTAGCGGGAGGCTCCGGAAATGAGCAGTTCTTC.

This clone was recorded a few times. The V call is TRBV6-5, the J call TRBJ1-2; 8 bases match TRBD1. This CDR3 has 14 amino acids. Germline CDR1 and CDR2: MNHEY and SVGAGI. Losses at the gene ends were 8 bases for V and 5 bases for J; bases not matched to a gene: 10. CDR3 sequence (DNA): TGTGCCAGCCGAATTGGACAGGGCTTATATGGCTACACCTTC. Residues: CASRIGQGLYGYTF.

This clone came up many times. The J gene is TRBJ2-3, the V gene TRBV28; TRBD1 agrees at 8 bases. The CDR3 is 14 residues long. CDR1 MDHEN and CDR2 SYDVKM come from the germline V gene. The ends lost 6 bases at V and 4 bases at J; junction bases unmatched: 6. CDR3: CASRDRGFSDTQYF. The CDR3, as DNA: TGTGCCAGCAGAGACAGGGGATTTTCAGATACGCAGTATTTT.

The rearrangement uses TRBV6-5 and TRBJ1-1; D is perhaps TRBD1 (5 bases). The germline V gene has CDR1 MNHEY and CDR2 SVGAGI. Trimming removed 7 bases at V and 5 bases at J, with 20 bases between. The CDR3 totals 15 residues. CDR3 sequence (DNA): TGTGCCAGCAACAGGCTAAAGGGATTATATACTGAAGCTTTCTTT. It codes for CASNRLKGLYTEAFF.

This clone has a handful of counts. CDR3 nucleotides: TGCGCCAGCAGCTCGCAGAGGAACACTGAAGCTTTCTTT. It translates to CASSSQRNTEAFF. The V call is TRBV5-1, the J call TRBJ1-1; D remains unclear. Germline V gene sequence: CDR1 SGHRS, CDR2 YFSETQ. V lost 3 bases, J lost 1 base, and 7 bases lay in between. The CDR3 consists of 13 residues.